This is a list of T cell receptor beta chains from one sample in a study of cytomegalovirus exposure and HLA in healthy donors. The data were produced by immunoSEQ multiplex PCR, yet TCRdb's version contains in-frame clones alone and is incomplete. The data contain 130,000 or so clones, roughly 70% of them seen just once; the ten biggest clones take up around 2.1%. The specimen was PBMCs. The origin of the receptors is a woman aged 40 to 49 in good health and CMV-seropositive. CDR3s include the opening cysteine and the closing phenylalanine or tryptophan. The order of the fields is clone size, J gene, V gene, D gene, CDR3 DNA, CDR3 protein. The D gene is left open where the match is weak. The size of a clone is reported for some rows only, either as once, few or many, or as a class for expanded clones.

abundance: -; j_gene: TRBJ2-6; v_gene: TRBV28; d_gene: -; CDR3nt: TGTGCCAGCACCCAGGGGGGTGGGGCCAACGTCCTGACTTTC; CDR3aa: CASTQGGGANVLTF
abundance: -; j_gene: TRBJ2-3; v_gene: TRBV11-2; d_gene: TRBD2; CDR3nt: TGTGCCAGCAACACCGGGACTAGCACCTCTATAGATACGCAGTATTTT; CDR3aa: CASNTGTSTSIDTQYF
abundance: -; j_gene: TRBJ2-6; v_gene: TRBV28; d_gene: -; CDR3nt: TGTGCCAGCAGTTTAGCCACAAGGACCGGGGCTGGGGCCAACGTCCTGACTTTC; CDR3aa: CASSLATRTGAGANVLTF
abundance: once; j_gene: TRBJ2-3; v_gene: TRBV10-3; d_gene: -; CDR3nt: TGTGCCATCGCAGGGGACCCCAGCACAGATACGCAGTATTTT; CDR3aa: CAIAGDPSTDTQYF
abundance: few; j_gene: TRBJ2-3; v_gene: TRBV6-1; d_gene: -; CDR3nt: TGTGCCAGCAGGCCGGACAGAGTTTCAGATACGCAGTATTTT; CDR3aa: CASRPDRVSDTQYF
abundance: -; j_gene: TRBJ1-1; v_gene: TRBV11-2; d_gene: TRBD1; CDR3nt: TGTGCCAGCAGCTTAGCCGGGACAGGGGTAACTGAAGCTTTCTTT; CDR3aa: CASSLAGTGVTEAFF
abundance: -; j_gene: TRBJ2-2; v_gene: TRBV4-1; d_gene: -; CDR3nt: TGCGCCAGCAGCCAAGCTGGGACTTGGGGAGAAGGTGGGGAGCTGTTTTTT; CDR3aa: CASSQAGTWGEGGELFF
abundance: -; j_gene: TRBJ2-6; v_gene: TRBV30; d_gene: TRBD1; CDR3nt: TGTGCCCGATCCGGGACAGCGAGCTCTGGGGCCAACGTCCTGACTTTC; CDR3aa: CARSGTASSGANVLTF
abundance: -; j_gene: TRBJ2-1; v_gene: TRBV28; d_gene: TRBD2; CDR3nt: TGTGCCAGCAGTAGATTGGTTACTAGCGGGAGACATGAGCAGTTCTTC; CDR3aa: CASSRLVTSGRHEQFF
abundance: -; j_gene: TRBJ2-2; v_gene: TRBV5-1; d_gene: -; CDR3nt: TGCGCCAGCAGCCGTGACCTACTAAACACCGGGGAGCTGTTTTTT; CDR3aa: CASSRDLLNTGELFF
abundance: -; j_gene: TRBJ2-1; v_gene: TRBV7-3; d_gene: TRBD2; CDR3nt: TGTGCCAGCAGCTCTGGACTAGCGGTGTACAATGAGCAGTTCTTC; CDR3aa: CASSSGLAVYNEQFF
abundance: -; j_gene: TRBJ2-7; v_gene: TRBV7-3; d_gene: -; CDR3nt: TGTGCCAGCAGCTCTGGCGTCGGGGATTACGAGCAGTACTTC; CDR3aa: CASSSGVGDYEQYF
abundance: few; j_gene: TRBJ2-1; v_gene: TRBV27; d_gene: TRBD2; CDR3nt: TGTGCCAGCAGTCCCATGACTAGCGGGAGTTATGAGCAGTTCTTC; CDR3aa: CASSPMTSGSYEQFF
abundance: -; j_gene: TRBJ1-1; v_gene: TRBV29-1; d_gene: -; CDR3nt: TGCAGCGTTGCGGTGGACAGCAGGGCGAACACTGAAGCTTTCTTT; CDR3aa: CSVAVDSRANTEAFF
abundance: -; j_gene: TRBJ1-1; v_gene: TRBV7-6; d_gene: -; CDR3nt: TGTGCCAGCAGCCCCATCGGGGTGAACACTGAAGCTTTCTTT; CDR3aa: CASSPIGVNTEAFF
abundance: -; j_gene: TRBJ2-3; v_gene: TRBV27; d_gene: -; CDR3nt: TGTGCCAGCAGGGCGTCAGTAGGACTCACAGATACGCAGTATTTT; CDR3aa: CASRASVGLTDTQYF
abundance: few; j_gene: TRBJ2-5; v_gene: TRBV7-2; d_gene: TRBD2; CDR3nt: TGTGCCAGCAGCTCACTCCTCGGTGGGACTAGCAATCGGGAGACCCAGTACTTC; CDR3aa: CASSSLLGGTSNRETQYF
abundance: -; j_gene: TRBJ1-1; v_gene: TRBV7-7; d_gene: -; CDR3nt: TGTGCCAGCAGCTTAGTGATCGGCACTGAAGCTTTCTTT; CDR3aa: CASSLVIGTEAFF
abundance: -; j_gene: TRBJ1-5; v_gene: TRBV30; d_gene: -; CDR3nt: TGTGCCTGGAGTCTACAGGGACGGGGCCAGCCCCAGCATTTT; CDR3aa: CAWSLQGRGQPQHF
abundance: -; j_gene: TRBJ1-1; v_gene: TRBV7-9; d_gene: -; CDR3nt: TGTTCCAGCACCGGCAGGAGGGCTTTCTTT; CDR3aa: CSSTGRRAFF
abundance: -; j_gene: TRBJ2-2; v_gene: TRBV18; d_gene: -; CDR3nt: TGTGCCAGCTCACCACCGACACTCAACACCGGGGAGCTGTTTTTT; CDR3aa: CASSPPTLNTGELFF
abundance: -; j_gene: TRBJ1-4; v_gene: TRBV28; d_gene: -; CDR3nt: TGTGCCAGCTCCCCGGGGTATGAAAAACTGTTTTTT; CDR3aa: CASSPGYEKLFF
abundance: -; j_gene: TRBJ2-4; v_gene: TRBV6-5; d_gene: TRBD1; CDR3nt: TGTGCCAGCAGTTCCCAGGACAGGTCTAACATTCAGTACTTC; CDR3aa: CASSSQDRSNIQYF
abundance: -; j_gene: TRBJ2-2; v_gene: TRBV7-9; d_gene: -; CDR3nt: TGTGCCAGCAGCTTAGGGGAGTACACCGGGGAGCTGTTTTTT; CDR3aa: CASSLGEYTGELFF
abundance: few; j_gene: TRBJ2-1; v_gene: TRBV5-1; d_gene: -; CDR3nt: TGCGCCAGCAGCTTTGAACAGGCCGGCTACAATGAGCAGTTCTTC; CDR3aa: CASSFEQAGYNEQFF
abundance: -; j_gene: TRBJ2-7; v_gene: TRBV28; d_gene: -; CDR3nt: TGTGCCAGCAGCCGACTCTCCTACGAGCAGTACTTC; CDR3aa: CASSRLSYEQYF
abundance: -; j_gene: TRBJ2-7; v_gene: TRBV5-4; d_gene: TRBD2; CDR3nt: TGTGCCAGCAGCCGACGGTCGCGGGGGGGCCTAGAGCAGTACTTC; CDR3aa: CASSRRSRGGLEQYF
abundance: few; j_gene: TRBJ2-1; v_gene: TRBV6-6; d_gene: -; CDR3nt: TGTGCCAGCAGGGAGGCTAGCTCTGACTACAATGAGCAGTTCTTC; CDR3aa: CASREASSDYNEQFF
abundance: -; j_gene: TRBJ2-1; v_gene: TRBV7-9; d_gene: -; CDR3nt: TGTGCCAGCAGCTACCCCGGGACTTCCTCGGTCAGTAAGCAGTTCTTC; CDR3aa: CASSYPGTSSVSKQFF
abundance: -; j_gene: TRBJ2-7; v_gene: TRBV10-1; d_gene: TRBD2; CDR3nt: TGCGCCAGCAGTGAGCATAGCGTTATACTAGCGGGAGTTACCGGGTGCGATTACGAGCAGTACTTC; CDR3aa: CASSEHSVILAGVTGCDYEQYF
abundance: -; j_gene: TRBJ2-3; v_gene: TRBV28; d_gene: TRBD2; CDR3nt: TGTGCCAGCAGTGTAATCACTACGCGGGGACTAGCGTTTAGCACAGATACGCAGTATTTT; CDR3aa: CASSVITTRGLAFSTDTQYF
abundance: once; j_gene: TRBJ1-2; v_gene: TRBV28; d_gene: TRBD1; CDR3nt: TGTGCCAGCTCCAGGGGGTCCTACTATGGCTACACCTTC; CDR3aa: CASSRGSYYGYTF
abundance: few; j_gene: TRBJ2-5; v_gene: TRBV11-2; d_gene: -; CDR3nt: TGTGCCAGCGGGCCCCCGTACCAAGAGACCCAGTACTTC; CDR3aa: CASGPPYQETQYF
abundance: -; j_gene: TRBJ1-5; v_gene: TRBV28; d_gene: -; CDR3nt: TGTGCCAGCAGCCCTCGACAGAATAGCAATCAGCCCCAGCATTTT; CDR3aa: CASSPRQNSNQPQHF
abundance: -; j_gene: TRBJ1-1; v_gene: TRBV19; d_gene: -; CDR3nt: TGTGCCAGTAGTACGGACACTCTAAACACTGAAGCTTTCTTT; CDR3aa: CASSTDTLNTEAFF
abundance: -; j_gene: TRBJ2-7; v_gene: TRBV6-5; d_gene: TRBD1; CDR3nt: TGTGCCAGCAGTCCATCCGGGACAGGGGGAAGCGAGCAGTACTTC; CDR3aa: CASSPSGTGGSEQYF
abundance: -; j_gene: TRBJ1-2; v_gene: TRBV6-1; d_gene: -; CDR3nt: TGTGCCAGCAGTGAATCGGCAGGGGAGGGCTATGGCTACACCTTC; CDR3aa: CASSESAGEGYGYTF
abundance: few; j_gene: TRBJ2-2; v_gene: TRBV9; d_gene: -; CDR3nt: TGTGCCAGCAGCGTAGGCCCAACGGACACCGGGGAGCTGTTTTTT; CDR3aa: CASSVGPTDTGELFF
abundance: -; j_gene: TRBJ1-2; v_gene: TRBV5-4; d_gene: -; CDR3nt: TGTGCCAGCAGCTCCGACAGCTATGGCTACACCTTC; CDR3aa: CASSSDSYGYTF
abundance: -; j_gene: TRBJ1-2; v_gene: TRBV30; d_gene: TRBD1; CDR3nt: TGTGCCTGGAGTCAAGCCGGGACAGCCTATGGCTACACCTTC; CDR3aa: CAWSQAGTAYGYTF
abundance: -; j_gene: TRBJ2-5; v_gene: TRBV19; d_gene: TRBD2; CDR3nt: TGTGCCAGTAGCCCCGGGAAACTAGCGGGGGGCTCGAGCGAGACCCAGTACTTC; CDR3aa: CASSPGKLAGGSSETQYF
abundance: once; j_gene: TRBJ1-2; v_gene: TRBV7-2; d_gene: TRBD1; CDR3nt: TGTGCCAGCAGCTTAGAGTCGGGACAGGGCCTTCGGTACACCTTC; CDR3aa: CASSLESGQGLRYTF
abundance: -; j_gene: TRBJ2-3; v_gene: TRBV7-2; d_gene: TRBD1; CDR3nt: TGTGCCAGCAGCTTAACAGGGGCTAGCACAGATACGCAGTATTTT; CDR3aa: CASSLTGASTDTQYF
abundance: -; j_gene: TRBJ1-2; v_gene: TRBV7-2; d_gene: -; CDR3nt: TGTGCCAGCAGCCCCCCCGGGGTCGTCTATGGCTACACCTTC; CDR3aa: CASSPPGVVYGYTF
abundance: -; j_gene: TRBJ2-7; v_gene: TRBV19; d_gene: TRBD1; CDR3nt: TGTGCCAGTAGTACCACCCTACAGGGACAGAGCTCCTACGAGCAGTACTTC; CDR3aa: CASSTTLQGQSSYEQYF